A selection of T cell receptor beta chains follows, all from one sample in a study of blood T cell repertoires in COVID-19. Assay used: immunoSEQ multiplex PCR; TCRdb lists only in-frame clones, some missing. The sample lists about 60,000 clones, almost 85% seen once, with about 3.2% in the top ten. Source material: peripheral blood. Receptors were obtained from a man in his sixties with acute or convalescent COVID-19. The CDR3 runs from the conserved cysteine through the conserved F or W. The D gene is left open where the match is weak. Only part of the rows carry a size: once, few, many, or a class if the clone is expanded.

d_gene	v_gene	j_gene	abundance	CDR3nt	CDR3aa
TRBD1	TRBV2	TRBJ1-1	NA	TGTGCCAGCAGGGTGACAGGGGAGACTGAAGCTTTCTTT	CASRVTGETEAFF
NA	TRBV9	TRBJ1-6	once	TGTGCCAGCAGCGTAGGACAGCATAATTCACCCCTCCACTTT	CASSVGQHNSPLHF
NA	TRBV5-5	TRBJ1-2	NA	TGTGCCAGCAGCACCGACAGCTATGGCTACACCTTC	CASSTDSYGYTF
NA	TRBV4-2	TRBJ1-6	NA	TGTGCCAGCAGCCAAGAACGGGACATAGAGGGGCCCTATAATTCACCCCTCCACTTT	CASSQERDIEGPYNSPLHF
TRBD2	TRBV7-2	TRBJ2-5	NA	TGTGCCAGCAGCCTTAGCGGGGGGGGCGCAGAGACCCAGTACTTC	CASSLSGGGAETQYF
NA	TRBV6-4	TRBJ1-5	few	TGTGCCAGCAGTGACGATCGGGGGGATCAGCCCCAGCATTTT	CASSDDRGDQPQHF
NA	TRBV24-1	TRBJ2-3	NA	TGTGCCACCAGTGATTCGAGCCGCACAGATACGCAGTATTTT	CATSDSSRTDTQYF
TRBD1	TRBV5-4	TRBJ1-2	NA	TGTGCCAGCAGCAGTAGGAGGACAGGGGGCGGGGTCAACTATGGCTACACCTTC	CASSSRRTGGGVNYGYTF
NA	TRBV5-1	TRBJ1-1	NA	TGCGCCAGCAGCTTGGATCAGGGTAGGAACACTGAAGCTTTCTTT	CASSLDQGRNTEAFF
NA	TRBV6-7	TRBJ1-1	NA	TGTGCCAGCAGTTACTCTCCCAGGCCAAACACTGAAGCTTTCTTT	CASSYSPRPNTEAFF
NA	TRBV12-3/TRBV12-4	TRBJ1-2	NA	TGTGCCAGCACCCAAGACAGGAACTATGGCTACACCTTC	CASTQDRNYGYTF
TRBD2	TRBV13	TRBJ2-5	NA	TGTGCCAGCAGCCCTCCGGGAGGGGGGCACGGGGAGACCCAGTACTTC	CASSPPGGGHGETQYF
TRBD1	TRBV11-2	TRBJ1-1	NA	TGTGCCAGCGGACCCGGGACAGGCTCTGAAGCTTTCTTT	CASGPGTGSEAFF
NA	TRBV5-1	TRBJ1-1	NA	TGCGCCAGCAGCTTTGGAGGGGGGGCTGAAGCTTTCTTT	CASSFGGGAEAFF
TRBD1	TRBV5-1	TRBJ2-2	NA	TGCGCCAGCATTACAGGGGGCACCGGCACCGGGGAGCTGTTTTTT	CASITGGTGTGELFF
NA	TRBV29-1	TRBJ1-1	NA	TGCAGCGTTGAAGTAGGGGGGGGTGGCACTGAAGCTTTCTTT	CSVEVGGGGTEAFF
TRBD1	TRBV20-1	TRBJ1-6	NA	TGCAGTGCTAGAGACCGGGACAGGGGGCACTTT	CSARDRDRGHF
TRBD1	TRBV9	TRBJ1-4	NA	TGTGCCAGCAGCGTGTCGGGGACAGGGGGTGAAAAACTGTTTTTT	CASSVSGTGGEKLFF
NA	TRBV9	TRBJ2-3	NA	TGTGCCAGCAGCACAAGACAGAACACAGATACGCAGTATTTT	CASSTRQNTDTQYF
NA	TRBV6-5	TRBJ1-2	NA	TGTGCCAGCAGGGGCTCCGGGACAAATAATGGCTACACCTTC	CASRGSGTNNGYTF
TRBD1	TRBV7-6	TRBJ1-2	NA	TGTGCCAGCAGCCCCGTACCGGGACAGGGGAACTATGGCTACACCTTC	CASSPVPGQGNYGYTF
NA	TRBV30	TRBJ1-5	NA	TGTGCCTGGAGTGGAGATATGAGTCAGCCCCAGCATTTT	CAWSGDMSQPQHF
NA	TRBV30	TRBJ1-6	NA	TGTGCCTGGAAAAGGGGGGGGCGAGGGAATTCACCCCTCCACTTT	CAWKRGGRGNSPLHF
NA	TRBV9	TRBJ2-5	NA	TGTGCCAGCAGCGTAGGCCCCACAGGGCTCCAAGAGACCCAGTACTTC	CASSVGPTGLQETQYF
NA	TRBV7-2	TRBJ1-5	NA	TGTGCCAGCAGCTTAAAGACAGGCAATCAGCCCCAGCATTTT	CASSLKTGNQPQHF
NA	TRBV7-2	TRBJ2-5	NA	TGTGCCAGCAGCTTAGGTCCCAGGGGACAAGAGACCCAGTACTTC	CASSLGPRGQETQYF
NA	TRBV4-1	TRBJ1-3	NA	TGCGCCAGCAGAGCGTCCATATTTACCGGAAACACCATATATTTT	CASRASIFTGNTIYF
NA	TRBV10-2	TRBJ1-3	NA	TGCGCCAGCTCAGAGGAACTTAGCTCTGGAAACACCATATATTTT	CASSEELSSGNTIYF
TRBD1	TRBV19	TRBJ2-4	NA	TGTGCCAGTAGTACGCATACAGGGGTCGCCAAAAACATTCAGTACTTC	CASSTHTGVAKNIQYF
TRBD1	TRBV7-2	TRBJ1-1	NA	TGTGCCAGCAGCTCCCTCCGGGACAGGGGAGGAATGAACACTGAAGCTTTCTTT	CASSSLRDRGGMNTEAFF
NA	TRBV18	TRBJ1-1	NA	TGTGCCAGCTCACCACCTATAAGGGGGAACACTGAAGCTTTCTTT	CASSPPIRGNTEAFF
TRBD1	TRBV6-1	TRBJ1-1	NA	TGTGCCAGCAGTGAGAGGACAGGGACGAAATCTGAAGCTTTCTTT	CASSERTGTKSEAFF
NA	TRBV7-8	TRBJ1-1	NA	TGTGCCAGCAGCTTAGAGGCGGAACACTATGAAGCTTTCTTT	CASSLEAEHYEAFF
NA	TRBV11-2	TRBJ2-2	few	TGTGCCAGCAGCTTTAACAGGGTGGCCGGGGAGCTGTTTTTT	CASSFNRVAGELFF
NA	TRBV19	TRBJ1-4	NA	TGTGCCAGTAGTATCCTCGGTTCTAGCGGAGGGGATGAAAAACTGTTTTTT	CASSILGSSGGDEKLFF
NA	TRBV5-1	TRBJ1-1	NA	TGCGCCAGCAGCTGGGTAGGAGACGGCACTGAAGCTTTCTTT	CASSWVGDGTEAFF